One sample yielded the 9 T cell receptor beta chains listed below, sequenced in a study of blood T cell repertoires in COVID-19. Repertoires were generated with immunoSEQ multiplex PCR, while TCRdb's copy carries only in-frame clones and drops some. Altogether some 45,000 clones are present, about 85% being singletons, with the ten largest covering about 31%. The source material was peripheral blood. These receptors all come from a woman of 80 years or more with acute or convalescent COVID-19.

The rearrangement uses TRBV29-1 and TRBJ2-2; TRBD2 aligns across 7 bases. The germline CDR1 and CDR2 sequences are SQVTM and ANQGSEA. J lost 3 bases, V lost 8 bases, and 3 bases had no gene match. This CDR3 has 12 residues. CDR3 in amino acids: CSIRGDTGELFF. The CDR3 DNA is TGCAGCATTCGGGGGGACACCGGGGAGCTGTTTTTT.

This chain uses TRBV7-2 with TRBJ2-2, with 7 bases fitting TRBD1. The CDR3 runs to 14 residues. The V and J ends lost 5 bases and 5 bases, in that order; junction bases with no gene match: 5. Per the germline V gene, CDR1 is SGHTA and CDR2 is FQGNSA. CDR3 region: CASSTGQITGELFF. CDR3 in DNA: TGTGCCAGCAGCACGGGACAGATAACCGGGGAGCTGTTTTTT.

This CDR3 is CASSFLGLAQATNTGELFF. CDR3 DNA: TGTGCCAGCAGTTTCCTGGGTCTTGCTCAAGCGACCAACACCGGGGAGCTGTTTTTT. The chain has TRBV27 and TRBJ2-2; D is unresolved. Germline V gene sequence: CDR1 MNHEY, CDR2 SMNVEV (reference sequence). The CDR3 totals 19 residues. The V end lost 3 bases, the J end lost 2 bases, and 22 bases lay between the germline ends.

The rearrangement uses TRBV4-1 and TRBJ2-5, with TRBD2 matching over 12 bases. CDR1 and CDR2 from the germline V gene are MGHRA and YSYEKL. The CDR3 covers 17 residues. The ends lost 1 base at V and 3 bases at J; junction bases unmatched: 6. The DNA of the CDR3 is TGCGCCAGCAGCCAAGCTAGCGGGAGGGCCAACAAAGAGACCCAGTACTTC. Its protein product is CASSQASGRANKETQYF.

This clone came up a few times. The gene calls are TRBV6-5 and TRBJ1-6; tentatively, D is TRBD1 (6 bases). The CDR3 totals 15 residues. V was clipped by 6 bases and J by 6 bases, with 15 bases between them. CDR1 and CDR2 (germline): MNHEY, SVGAGI. The CDR3 DNA reads as TGTGCCAGCAGGAGTTTCGGGACACCTAATTCACCCCTCCACTTT. Translation: CASRSFGTPNSPLHF.

The chain couples TRBV10-3 to TRBJ2-7, with 7 nucleotides matching TRBD2. Germline V gives CDR1 ENHRY, CDR2 SYGVKD. The CDR3 runs 15 residues. Trimming cost V 0 bases and J 5 bases; bases outside gene matches: 7. CDR3 sequence reads: CAISESTSRGDEQYF. The DNA for the CDR3 is TGTGCCATCAGTGAGTCGACTAGCAGAGGAGACGAGCAGTACTTC.

The V gene is TRBV3-1 (or the pseudogene TRBV3-2), the J gene TRBJ2-2, with TRBD2 matching 8 bases. Germline CDR1 is LGHDT and CDR2 is YNNKEL (reference sequence). V shed 2 bases, J shed 5 bases, and the junction held 10 bases outside the gene matches. The CDR3 is 17 residues long. CDR3 in amino acids: CASSQTWTGGITGELFF. In DNA, the CDR3 is TGTGCCAGCAGCCAAACCTGGACGGGAGGGATAACCGGGGAGCTGTTTTTT.

This clone appeared once. V gene TRBV10-1 combines with J gene TRBJ2-1, with 10 bases identical to TRBD2. The germline V gene encodes CDR1 WNHNN and CDR2 SYGVQD (reference sequence). This CDR3 comprises 15 residues. V was clipped by 6 bases and J by 7 bases; unmatched bases: 9. CDR3 region: CASSPAGGPGNEQFF. The CDR3 nucleotides read TGCGCCAGCAGCCCAGCGGGAGGGCCGGGAAATGAGCAGTTCTTC.

The rearrangement links TRBV18 to TRBJ2-3; D is uncertain. Trimming stripped 0 bases from V and 0 bases from J, with 7 bases between. This CDR3 has 15 amino acids. Germline V gives CDR1 KGHSH, CDR2 LQKENI. CDR3 DNA sequence: TGTGCCAGCTCACCACCGTCGCGGAGCACAGATACGCAGTATTTT. Protein product: CASSPPSRSTDTQYF.